The 9 T cell receptor beta chains below were found in one sample sequenced in a study of cytomegalovirus exposure and HLA in healthy donors. Both 60 Vbeta primers and 13 Jbeta primers went into the PCR. The method was immunoSEQ multiplex PCR; TCRdb's version includes in-frame clones alone and lacks a portion of them. The sample records 140,000 or so clones, approximately 9% being singletons. Sequencing input: PBMCs. Receptors originate from a male donor in good health and CMV-seronegative.

This chain connects TRBV5-1 to TRBJ2-5; D is perhaps TRBD2 (6 bases). The CDR3 spans 14 residues. Germline V gives CDR1 SGHRS, CDR2 YFSETQ. V lost 0 bases, J lost 5 bases, and 11 bases lay in between. The CDR3 is CASSLEGGGETQYF. DNA for the CDR3: TGCGCCAGCAGCTTGGAAGGAGGAGGGGAGACCCAGTACTTC.

Only a few counts were recorded for this clone. V and J are TRBV28 and TRBJ2-5; D remains ambiguous. This CDR3 is built from 12 residues. Germline assignment: CDR1 MDHEN and CDR2 SYDVKM. V was clipped by 8 bases and J by 0 bases, with 7 bases between them. CDR3 amino acids: CASLNYQETQYF. CDR3 bases: TGTGCCAGCCTCAACTACCAAGAGACCCAGTACTTC.

V and J are TRBV27 and TRBJ2-5, with D possibly matching TRBD2 (6 bases). The J call is uncertain, as TRBJ2-7 better fits the DNA end. Germline V gene data show CDR1 as MNHEY and CDR2 as SMNVEV (reference sequence). The CDR3 consists of 14 residues. The chain's CDR3 is CASSIRRGFYEQYF. CDR3 coding DNA: TGTGCCAGCAGTATAAGGCGGGGCTTCTACGAGCAGTACTTC.

The rearrangement uses TRBV6-5 and TRBJ2-7, with 11 bases aligning to TRBD1. Losses at the gene ends were 5 bases for V and 5 bases for J; bases not matched to a gene: 2. The CDR3 runs 13 residues. The germline gives CDR1 MNHEY, CDR2 SVGAGI. CDR3 sequence (DNA): TGTGCCAGCAGTAGGACAGGGGGCCACGAGCAGTACTTC. This translates into CASSRTGGHEQYF.

Worth noting for this clone: At one boundary the junction diverges from the germline segment, which might be a read error. The gene calls are TRBV10-3 and TRBJ1-5; D is undetermined. This CDR3 spans 16 amino acids. CDR1 is ENHRY, CDR2 SYGVKD, per germline. The CDR3 here is CAIGESMADSNQPQHF. The CDR3, as DNA: TGTGCCATCGGTGAGTCGATGGCAGATAGCAATCAGCCCCAGCATTTT.

Only a few counts were recorded for this clone. The V gene is TRBV7-3, the J gene TRBJ1-5; 12 nucleotides match TRBD1. Germline V gives CDR1 SGHTA, CDR2 FQGTGA. The J segment lost 5 bases and the V segment lost 5 bases, leaving 7 bases of the junction unmatched. The CDR3 is 16 residues long. The CDR3 DNA reads as TGTGCCAGCAGCCACAGGGACAGGGGGCCCGATCAGCCCCAGCATTTT. It specifies CASSHRDRGPDQPQHF.

The V and J genes are TRBV4-3 and TRBJ2-1; D uncertain. The CDR3 sequence is 16 residues long. Trimming cost V 0 bases and J 0 bases, with 9 bases left between them. The germline gives CDR1 LGHNA, CDR2 YSLEER. The CDR3 nucleotides read TGCGCCAGCAGCCAAGATCGGTGGAGCTCCTACAATGAGCAGTTCTTC. Its translation is CASSQDRWSSYNEQFF.

The rearrangement joins TRBV19 to TRBJ2-5; tentatively, D is TRBD2 (6 bases). The ends were cut back, 1 base at V and 3 bases at J, with 6 bases in the middle. This CDR3 has 13 amino acids. The germline V gene has CDR1 LNHDA and CDR2 SQIVND (reference sequence). The CDR3 loop reads CASSIGLEETQYF. CDR3 sequence (DNA): TGTGCCAGTAGTATAGGACTAGAAGAGACCCAGTACTTC.

This clone came up a few times. In DNA, the CDR3 is TGTGCCAGCAGCTCCGGAGCGAGCGGGGGGAACACCGGGGAGCTGTTTTTT. This encodes CASSSGASGGNTGELFF. The rearrangement uses TRBV7-3 and TRBJ2-2; the match to TRBD2 covers 8 bases. The J segment lost 1 base and the V segment lost 4 bases, leaving 8 bases of the junction unmatched. CDR3 size: 17 residues. CDR1 SGHTA and CDR2 FQGTGA come from the germline V gene.